This TCR beta chain comes out of a study of response to subunit inactivated influenza vaccine. Points on this clonotype: Its antigen is unidentified. The junction shows a germline mismatch at one end, possibly a read error.

TCRdb analysed the RT-PCR reads with MiXCR anew, one entry per CDR3 protein. The sample holds 500,000 to 550,000 distinct CDR3 sequences, about 7.6% seen once. This CDR3 spans 16 amino acids. Germline V lookup: CDR1 LNHDA, CDR2 SQIVND (reference sequence). The study, taken as a whole, reports: The authors proposed limited new T cell recruitment per seasonal influenza vaccination.

The receptor's source is a man in his fifties or sixties who received an inactivated influenza vaccine. Material: PBMCs from blood, obtained less than 25 months after vaccination. The V call is TRBV19, the J call TRBJ1-2; D is undetermined. Here the CDR3 reads CASSPPRGGSNYGYIF. The DNA of the CDR3 is TGTGCCAGTAGCCCCCCCAGAGGCGGATCTAACTATGGCTACATCTTC.